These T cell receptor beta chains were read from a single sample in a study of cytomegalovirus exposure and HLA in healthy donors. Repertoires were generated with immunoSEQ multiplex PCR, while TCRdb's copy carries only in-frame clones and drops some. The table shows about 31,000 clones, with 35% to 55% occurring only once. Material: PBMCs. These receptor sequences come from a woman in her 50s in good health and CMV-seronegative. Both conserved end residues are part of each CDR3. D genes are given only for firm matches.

cdr3_aa: CASSSQQGPDQPQHF; v_call: TRBV18; d_call: NA; j_call: TRBJ1-5
cdr3_aa: CASSGTGGELFF; v_call: TRBV5-1; d_call: TRBD1; j_call: TRBJ2-2
cdr3_aa: CASSLLAGAPYNEQLF; v_call: TRBV19; d_call: TRBD2; j_call: TRBJ2-1
cdr3_aa: CASSKGDTIFPYGYTF; v_call: TRBV4-1; d_call: NA; j_call: TRBJ1-2
cdr3_aa: CAISELGLAEDSYEQYF; v_call: TRBV10-3; d_call: TRBD2; j_call: TRBJ2-7
cdr3_aa: CASSPTGGSSYNEQFF; v_call: TRBV9; d_call: TRBD2; j_call: TRBJ2-1
cdr3_aa: CASSLTTSSSYNEQFF; v_call: TRBV7-8; d_call: NA; j_call: TRBJ2-1
cdr3_aa: CASSEGLLNTEAFF; v_call: TRBV6-1; d_call: NA; j_call: TRBJ1-1
cdr3_aa: CSVERATGTETQYF; v_call: TRBV29-1; d_call: TRBD1; j_call: TRBJ2-5
cdr3_aa: CASSLQTGVFKYTF; v_call: TRBV5-6; d_call: TRBD1; j_call: TRBJ1-2
cdr3_aa: CASSLELVGGEKLFF; v_call: TRBV28; d_call: NA; j_call: TRBJ1-4
cdr3_aa: CASGGGGQPVGYTF; v_call: TRBV19; d_call: NA; j_call: TRBJ1-2
cdr3_aa: CSASPGNEQFF; v_call: TRBV20-1; d_call: NA; j_call: TRBJ2-1
cdr3_aa: CASSPQGGMNTEAFF; v_call: TRBV27; d_call: TRBD1; j_call: TRBJ1-1
cdr3_aa: CASSASRGTGNYEQYF; v_call: TRBV5-4; d_call: TRBD1; j_call: TRBJ2-7
cdr3_aa: CASSQVIHGTGGTGELFF; v_call: TRBV4-1; d_call: TRBD1; j_call: TRBJ2-2
cdr3_aa: CASSLGQGAVGELFF; v_call: TRBV5-8; d_call: TRBD1; j_call: TRBJ2-2
cdr3_aa: CASSPSLPETQYF; v_call: TRBV18; d_call: NA; j_call: TRBJ2-5
cdr3_aa: CASSPRTGGKTDTQYF; v_call: TRBV7-8; d_call: TRBD1; j_call: TRBJ2-3
cdr3_aa: CASSKDRVDEKLFF; v_call: TRBV2; d_call: TRBD1; j_call: TRBJ1-4
cdr3_aa: CASSPGLAGGSGANVLTF; v_call: TRBV7-6; d_call: TRBD2; j_call: TRBJ2-6
cdr3_aa: CASSVDVGGQALGTDTQYF; v_call: TRBV9; d_call: TRBD1; j_call: TRBJ2-3
cdr3_aa: CASRQGWYGYTF; v_call: TRBV19; d_call: TRBD1; j_call: TRBJ1-2
cdr3_aa: CASSQVVGGGDSYNEQFF; v_call: TRBV4-2; d_call: NA; j_call: TRBJ2-1
cdr3_aa: CASSSQGVGGNEQFF; v_call: TRBV7-6; d_call: NA; j_call: TRBJ2-1
cdr3_aa: CASSPRDYGYTF; v_call: TRBV19; d_call: NA; j_call: TRBJ1-2
cdr3_aa: CASGLGSAGNTGELFF; v_call: TRBV12-5; d_call: NA; j_call: TRBJ2-2
cdr3_aa: CSALRGNTEAFF; v_call: TRBV29-1; d_call: NA; j_call: TRBJ1-1
cdr3_aa: CASGAASSREKLFF; v_call: TRBV10-1; d_call: NA; j_call: TRBJ1-4
cdr3_aa: CASSLTGPGGELFF; v_call: TRBV7-3; d_call: NA; j_call: TRBJ2-2
cdr3_aa: CASSIRGGKIDEQFF; v_call: TRBV19; d_call: TRBD2; j_call: TRBJ2-1